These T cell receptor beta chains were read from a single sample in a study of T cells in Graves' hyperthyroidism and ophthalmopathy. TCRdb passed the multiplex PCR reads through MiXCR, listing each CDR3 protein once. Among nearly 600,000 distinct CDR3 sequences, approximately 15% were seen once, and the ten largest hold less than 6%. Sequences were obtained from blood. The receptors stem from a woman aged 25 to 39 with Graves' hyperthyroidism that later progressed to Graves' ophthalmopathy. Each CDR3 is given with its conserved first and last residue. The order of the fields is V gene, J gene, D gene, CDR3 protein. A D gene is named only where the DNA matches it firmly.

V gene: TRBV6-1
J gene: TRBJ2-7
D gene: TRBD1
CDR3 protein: CASKLSRDRQNYEQYF

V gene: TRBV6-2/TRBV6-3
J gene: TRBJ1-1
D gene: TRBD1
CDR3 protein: CASSFAGEGATEAFF

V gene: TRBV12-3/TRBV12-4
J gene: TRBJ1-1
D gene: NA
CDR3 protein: CASSLVPGPNTEAFF

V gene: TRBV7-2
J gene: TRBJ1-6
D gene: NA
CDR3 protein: CASSSRAASSSYNSPLHF

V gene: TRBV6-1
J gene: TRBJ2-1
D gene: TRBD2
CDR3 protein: CASSETLSGRDNEQFF

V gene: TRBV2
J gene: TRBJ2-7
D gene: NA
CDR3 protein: CASSEKIVSYEQYF

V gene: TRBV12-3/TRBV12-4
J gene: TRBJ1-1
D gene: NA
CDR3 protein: CASSPAGAASGAFF

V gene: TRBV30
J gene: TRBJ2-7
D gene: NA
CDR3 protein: CAWIGVYEQYF

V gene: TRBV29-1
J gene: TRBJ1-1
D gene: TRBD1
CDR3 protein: CSVAGTENTEAFF

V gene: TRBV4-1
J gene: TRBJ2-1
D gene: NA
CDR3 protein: CASSQEWLATYNEQFF

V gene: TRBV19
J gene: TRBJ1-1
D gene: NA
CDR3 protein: CASSEQGPTEAFF

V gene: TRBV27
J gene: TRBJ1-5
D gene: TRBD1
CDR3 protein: CASSSGTGGANQPQHF

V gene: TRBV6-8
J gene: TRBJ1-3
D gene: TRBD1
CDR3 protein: CTTVDRDGNTIYF

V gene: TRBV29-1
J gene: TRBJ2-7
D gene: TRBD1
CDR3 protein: CSVERQGQGYEQYF

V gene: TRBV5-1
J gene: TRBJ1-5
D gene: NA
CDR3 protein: CASSLDDDQPQHF

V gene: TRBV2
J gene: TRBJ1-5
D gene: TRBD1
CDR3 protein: CASSEELYRGSNQPQHF

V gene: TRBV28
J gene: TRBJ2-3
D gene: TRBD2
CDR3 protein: CASSPGTSGRKDTQYF

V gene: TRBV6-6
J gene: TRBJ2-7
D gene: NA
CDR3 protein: CASSYDPGSREQYF

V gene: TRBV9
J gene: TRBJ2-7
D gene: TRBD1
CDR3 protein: CASSVGAGGFEQYF

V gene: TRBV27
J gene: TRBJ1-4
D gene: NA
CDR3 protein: CASSFEGVNEKLFF

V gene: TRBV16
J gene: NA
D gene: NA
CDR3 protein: CASSQPGSSYNEQYF

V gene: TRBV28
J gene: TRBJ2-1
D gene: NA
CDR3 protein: CASSLVFVSSYNEQFF

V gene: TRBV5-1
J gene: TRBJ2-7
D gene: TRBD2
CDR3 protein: CASSVAGDYEQYF

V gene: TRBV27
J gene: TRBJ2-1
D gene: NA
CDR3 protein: CASDGAGLKFF

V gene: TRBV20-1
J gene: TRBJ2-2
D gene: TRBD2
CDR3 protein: CSARVSGSHGELFF

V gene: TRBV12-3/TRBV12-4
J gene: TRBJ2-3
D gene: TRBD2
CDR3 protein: CASSFGSLAGSTDTQYF

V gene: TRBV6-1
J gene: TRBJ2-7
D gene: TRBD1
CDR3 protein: CASSRTTGGYEQYF